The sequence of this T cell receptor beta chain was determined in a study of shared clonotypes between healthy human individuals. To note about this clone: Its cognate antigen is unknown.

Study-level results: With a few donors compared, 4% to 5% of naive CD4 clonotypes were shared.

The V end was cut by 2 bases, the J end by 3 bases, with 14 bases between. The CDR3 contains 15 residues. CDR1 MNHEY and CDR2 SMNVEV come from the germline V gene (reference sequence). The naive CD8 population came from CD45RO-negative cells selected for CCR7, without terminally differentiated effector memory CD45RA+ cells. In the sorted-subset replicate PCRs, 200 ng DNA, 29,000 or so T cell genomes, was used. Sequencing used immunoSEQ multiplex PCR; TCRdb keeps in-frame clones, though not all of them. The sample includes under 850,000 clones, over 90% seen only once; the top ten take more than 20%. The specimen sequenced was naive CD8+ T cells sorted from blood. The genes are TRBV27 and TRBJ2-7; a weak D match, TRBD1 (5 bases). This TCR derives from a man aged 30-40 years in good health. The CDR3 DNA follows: TGTGCCAGCAGTTTAGAGGCAGGGAATTACTACGAGCAGTACTTC. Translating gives CASSLEAGNYYEQYF.